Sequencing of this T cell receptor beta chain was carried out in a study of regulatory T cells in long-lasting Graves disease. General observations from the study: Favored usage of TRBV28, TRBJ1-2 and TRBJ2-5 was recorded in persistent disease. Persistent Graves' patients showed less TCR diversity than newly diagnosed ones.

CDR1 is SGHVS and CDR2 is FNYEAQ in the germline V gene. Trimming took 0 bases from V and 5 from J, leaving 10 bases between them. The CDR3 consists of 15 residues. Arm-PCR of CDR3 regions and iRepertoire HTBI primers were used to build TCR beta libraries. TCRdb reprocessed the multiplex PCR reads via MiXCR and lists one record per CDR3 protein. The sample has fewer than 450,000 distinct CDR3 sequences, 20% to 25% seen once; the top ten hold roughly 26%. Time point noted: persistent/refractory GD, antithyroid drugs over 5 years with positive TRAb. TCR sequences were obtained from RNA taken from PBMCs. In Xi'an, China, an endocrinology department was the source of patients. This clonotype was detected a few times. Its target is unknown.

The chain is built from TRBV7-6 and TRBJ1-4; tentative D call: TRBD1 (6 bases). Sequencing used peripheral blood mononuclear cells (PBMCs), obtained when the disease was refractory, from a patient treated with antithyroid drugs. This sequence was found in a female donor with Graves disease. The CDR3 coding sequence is TGTGCCAGCAGCTTAGCGGACAGTTCGAATGAAAAACTGTTTTTT. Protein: CASSLADSSNEKLFF. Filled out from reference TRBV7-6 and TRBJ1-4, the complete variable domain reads GAGVSQSPRYKVTKRGQDVALRCDPISGHVSLYWYRQALGQGPEFLTYFNYEAQQDKSGLPNDRFSAERPEGSISTLTIQRTEQRDSAMYRCASSLADSSNEKLFFGSGTQLSVL.